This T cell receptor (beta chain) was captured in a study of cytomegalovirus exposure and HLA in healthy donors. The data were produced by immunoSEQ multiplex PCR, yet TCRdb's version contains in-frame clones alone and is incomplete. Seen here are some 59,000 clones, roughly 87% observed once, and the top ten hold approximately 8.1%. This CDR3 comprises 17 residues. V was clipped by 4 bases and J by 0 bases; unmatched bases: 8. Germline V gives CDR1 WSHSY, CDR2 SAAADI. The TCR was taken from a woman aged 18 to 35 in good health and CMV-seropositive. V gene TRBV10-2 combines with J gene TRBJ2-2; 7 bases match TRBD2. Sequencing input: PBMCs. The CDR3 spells CASSVVLAGPNTGELFF. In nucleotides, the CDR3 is TGCGCCAGCAGTGTGGTATTAGCGGGCCCGAACACCGGGGAGCTGTTTTTT.